A selection of T cell receptor beta chains follows, all from one sample in a study of blood T cell repertoires in COVID-19. Generated by immunoSEQ multiplex PCR, the TCRdb table keeps only in-frame clones and is missing some. The sample holds 250,000 to 350,000 clones, roughly 88% seen once. Source material: peripheral blood. The receptors stem from a human donor with COVID-19, enrolled during active disease. The donor label of this sample is uncertain. Each CDR3 is given with its conserved first and last residue. The D gene is left open where the match is weak. Expanded clones get a size class; other rows say once, few or many, or leave the size out.

TRBV6-1	TRBJ2-7	TRBD2	NA	CASSEGWTSGYEQYF	TGTGCCAGCAGTGAAGGGTGGACTAGCGGCTACGAGCAGTACTTC
TRBV2	TRBJ1-5	TRBD1	NA	CASSTRTGGNQPQHF	TGTGCCAGCAGTACTAGGACAGGGGGCAATCAGCCCCAGCATTTT
TRBV2	TRBJ1-5	NA	NA	CASTLGLGGLQPQHF	TGTGCCAGCACACTAGGGTTAGGGGGATTGCAGCCCCAGCATTTT
TRBV12-3/TRBV12-4	TRBJ1-2	TRBD1	NA	CASSPYRGWGYTF	TGTGCCAGCAGTCCATACAGGGGATGGGGCTACACCTTC
TRBV4-1	TRBJ1-5	NA	NA	CASSQLRQMDGISNQPQHF	TGCGCCAGCAGCCAACTGAGACAGATGGATGGGATCAGCAATCAGCCCCAGCATTTT
TRBV29-1	TRBJ2-6	TRBD1	NA	CSVSSGTGGSSGANVLTF	TGCAGCGTATCTTCCGGGACAGGGGGAAGCTCTGGGGCCAACGTCCTGACTTTC
TRBV28	TRBJ1-1	NA	NA	CASSPLSRSNTEAFF	TGTGCCAGCAGTCCCCTGTCTCGTTCTAACACTGAAGCTTTCTTT
TRBV30	TRBJ2-7	TRBD1	NA	CACHPTGGSYEQYF	TGTGCCTGTCACCCCACAGGGGGGTCCTACGAGCAGTACTTC
TRBV30	TRBJ1-5	TRBD1	once	CAWDGQGNQPQHF	TGTGCCTGGGACGGACAGGGGAATCAGCCCCAGCATTTT
TRBV28	TRBJ2-1	TRBD2	once	CATTGTSGGREQFF	TGTGCGACCACCGGGACTAGCGGAGGGAGGGAGCAGTTCTTC
TRBV2	TRBJ2-1	TRBD2	NA	CASSVRAGGFDNEQFF	TGTGCCAGCAGTGTTCGAGCGGGAGGGTTTGACAATGAGCAGTTCTTC